This T cell receptor (beta chain) emerged from a study of blood T cell repertoires in COVID-19. Study in general: The United States, Italy and Spain provided the acute and convalescent COVID-19 samples. PBMCs, B-cell-depleted T cells, or T cells provided the cDNA or gDNA that made up the material.

The method was immunoSEQ multiplex PCR; TCRdb's version includes in-frame clones alone and lacks a portion of them. The sample carries around 250,000 clones, around four fifths recorded once. In its sample, this clone was seen a few times. Other DNA sequences from this sample encode an identical CDR3 as well. CDR3 length: 10 amino acids. V lost 7 bases and J 3 bases, leaving 3 bases between the germline ends. The germline V gene has CDR1 MNHEY and CDR2 SVGAGI. The V gene is TRBV6-5, the J gene TRBJ2-5; D gene uncertain. The sample comprised peripheral blood. The receptor was isolated from an older man with acute or convalescent COVID-19. The CDR3 nucleotides are TGTGCCAGCACCGAAGAGACCCAGTACTTC. Protein: CASTEETQYF.